This TCR beta chain was sequenced for a study of tumor and adjacent non-tumor tissue in lung cancer. Whole-study context: The cohort had around eleven adenocarcinoma, a couple of squamous cell and 1 small cell patients. The study, taken as a whole, reports: Higher tumor TCR diversity was associated with shorter survival.

The germline CDR1 and CDR2 sequences are SGHAT and FQNNGV. CDR3 length equals 15 residues. Three rounds of nested PCR, following a modified ARM-PCR protocol, produced the TCRbeta library. MiXCR, run by TCRdb on the multiplex PCR reads, gives a single entry per CDR3 protein. This table holds 120,000 or so distinct CDR3 sequences, 75% to 90% found once. A note on this clonotype: Its antigen is unidentified.

RNA was extracted from bulk tissue without any cell sorting. Donors were chemotherapy-naive, newly diagnosed lung cancer surgical patients in China, August–late 2014. The sequenced sample was lung tumor tissue. The sequence came from a man aged 65 to 85 with non-small cell lung cancer. The chain carries TRBV11-2 and TRBJ2-7; a weak D match, TRBD2 (6 bases). DNA of the CDR3: TGTACTAGCAGCCCCGGGACTGGGCCCTCCTACGAGCAGTACTTC. Protein sequence: CTSSPGTGPSYEQYF.